This T cell receptor (beta chain) was retrieved from a study of blood T cell repertoires in COVID-19 (dated by TCRdb to the early 2020s). Concerning the study at large: Collaborator samples came from the United States, Italy and Spain and covered acute and convalescent phases of COVID-19. The prospective study material was composed of cDNA or gDNA derived from T cells, B-cell-depleted T cells, or PBMCs. The dataset comprised deeply sampled blood TCRbeta repertoires from subjects exposed to, actively infected with, or recovered from COVID-19. The repertoires were released in a freely available public database meant as a resource for research on the immune response to SARS-CoV-2. Samples came from the ongoing ImmuneRACE study (first 160 participants) plus 1,254 subjects from 6 global collaborators. A de-identified subject ID, COVID-19 status, age in years and sex were almost always included in the sample metadata. Where HLA class I and class II types were available, the types were taken from metadata supplied by the sample provider, not from assay-based typing.

CDR1 ENHRY and CDR2 SYGVKD were looked up in the germline V gene. CDR3 length: 16 amino acids, cysteine to phenylalanine. The read is trimmed to its CDR3 DNA, 48 bases read in frame from base 1. V was cut back by 0 bases and J by 4 bases, leaving a gap of 13 bases between them. Overall results and qualifications from the work: The amount of clinical and demographic metadata varied by source and participant and was provided uncurated.

The immunoSEQ Assay, a bias-controlled multiplex PCR, was used to amplify TCRbeta CDR3 regions from genomic DNA. In the original analysis: Within the assay, amplification of reference gene primers was used to estimate how many nucleated cells each sample contained. Sequence reads were collapsed and filtered to measure the absolute abundance of every unique TCRbeta CDR3 rearrangement. For each sample, productive Simpson clonality was calculated by taking the square root of Simpson's diversity index across productive rearrangements. This is the immuneACCESS table as TCRdb keeps it, with only in-frame sequences that have V and J called. A part of the clones is gone; compared with another copy, unresolved V genes explain less than half, and the rest is unexplained. Clone size and V and J calls were adopted from that table, with D and trimming inferred from the DNA. This sample gives about 81,000 clones in total; around 91% of them show up just once. Roughly an eighth of the sample is taken by the ten largest.

Whole blood was collected in K2EDTA tubes by collaborating institutions according to the institutions' own protocols. For TCRbeta analysis, collaborators shipped samples in one of three forms: frozen whole blood, isolated PBMCs, or DNA extracted from either of those sample types. A remark on this clone: This clone's antigen is unknown. There are no base qualities to consult, and no much larger clone falls within one base.

The chain links TRBV10-3 with TRBJ2-1; perhaps TRBD2 is the D gene, with 5 bases matching. Input material: peripheral blood. This TCR came from a man between 70 and 80 years old with active or convalescent COVID-19. The CDR3 reads as follows: CAISESLGLTYNEQFF. The base sequence is TGTGCCATCAGTGAGTCGTTAGGACTGACGTACAATGAGCAGTTCTTC.